This TCR beta chain was recovered during a study of cytomegalovirus exposure and HLA in healthy donors (dated by TCRdb to the late 2010s). With respect to the entire study: In an earlier analysis of approximately 640 of the donors, under 300 Gb of sequence data and 90 million to 120 million unique TCR beta sequences from about 179 million T cells were reported. An early release covering roughly 600 HLA-typed donors comprised roughly 300 gigabases of sequencing data and tens of millions of unique TCR sequences. Of the roughly 400 genotyped donors, 75% to 85% were placed in the genetic ancestry cluster associated with self-reported Caucasian donors. The study aimed to test whether cataloging public T cell receptors could reveal signatures of past pathogen exposure. The study used immunosequencing to profile the T cell repertoires of around 600 subjects and linked those repertoires to cytomegalovirus serostatus. In addition to the first cohort of about 650 subjects, a separate validation cohort of 120 different subjects was used. High-throughput TCR immunosequencing, statistical association of individual TCRs with disease status, and machine learning were combined to predict cytomegalovirus infection status. To study patterns of TCR occurrence, a later analysis re-analyzed previously published TCR beta repertoires from under 750 donors and added high-resolution HLA genotyping. The later analysis used no new phenotypic data to find candidate immune exposures, relying instead on TCR beta sequences and their occurrence across donors. An earlier analysis of around 580 of the donors used high-throughput TCR beta sequencing to judge whether each TCR beta V gene segment behaved as functional or pseudogenic. Alongside the repertoire data, information on donor age, sex, ethnicity and CMV serostatus was compiled. A later genetic analysis took genome-wide SNP genotypes for 398 of the 666 donors and used that subset as a discovery cohort. Every repertoire in the discovery cohort had been generated on one and the same sequencing platform. HLA typing included class I and class II loci at four-digit resolution. Typing coverage differed by locus: A, B, C, DRB1 and DQB1 were typed in roughly 629-630 donors, DQA1 in 522, DPA1 in around 600, and DPB1 in approximately 450. Roughly five DR-DQ haplotypes were handled as single units for association and clustering, since linkage in the cohort was strong. On average, around 240,000 unique TCR beta nucleotide sequences were sequenced per donor among several hundred genotyped donors of the cohort, with roughly 18% of those sequences being non-productive. Study-wide conclusions, independent of this receptor: In a later analysis, several top co-occurrence clusters were reported to appear linked to parvovirus B19, influenza, CMV and Epstein-Barr virus. A cluster of highly shared sequence variants was judged likely to be a technical artifact of the sequencing pipeline. CMV serostatus was the only immune exposure information available for the cohort. The 87-base-pair reads could not distinguish some IMGT-functional V segments, including TRBV6-2 and TRBV6-3, so those segments were excluded. A total of 164 TCR beta chains were listed by the study as associated with cytomegalovirus. According to a later analysis, most CMV-associated TCR beta chains appeared to be HLA-restricted, and the HLA associations seemed to be driven largely by CMV exposure. A later analysis found that HLA-associated TCR beta chains were more clonally expanded and had lower generation probabilities than equally common non-associated chains. This cohort had only TCR beta chains sequenced, and the lack of alpha or paired-chain data limited which features could be detected. Sequencing depth was assumed to be roughly uniform across donors in the presence/absence analyses, though that assumption may not hold. In a later analysis, the rate of TCR association differed among HLA loci, with DRB1 alleles having the most associated TCRs and HLA-C alleles having the fewest. Three of the identified cytomegalovirus-associated TCR beta chains were confirmed in vitro to be specific for cytomegalovirus antigens. A later genetic analysis reported fewer N-insertions in productive TCRs among donors in an Asian-associated ancestry cluster than the roughly 670-donor mean. The authors suggested that the approach could potentially be extended to other disease states and immunological phenotypes. Cytomegalovirus status was reported to be diagnosed by the classifier with high specificity and sensitivity in both the original and validation cohorts. When HLA alleles, especially DR and DQ, strongly co-occurred, TCR associations were difficult to assign to individual alleles. The earlier analysis of some 560 of the donors excluded approximately 15 rarely observed V segments, including chromosome 9 orphons, because counts were too low. In a later analysis, around 15,000 TCR beta sequences were associated with specific HLA alleles at a false discovery rate of 0.05. Because some donors lacked HLA typing at each locus, the association tests relied only on the typed subset. Linkage disequilibrium might explain the correlated functional status among segregating V segments, but an unknown experimental factor could not be excluded. An association between a missense DCLRE1C variant and V-gene and J-gene trimming of TCR beta chains was found in a later genetic analysis and replicated in an independent cohort. Across donors, most TCR sequences were observed very rarely, whereas some public TCRs were present in many individuals. In an earlier analysis of approximately 590 of the donors, most TCR beta V segments appeared in productive rearrangements about 90% or about 30% of the time, broadly matching IMGT annotations. A further reported finding was that TCR beta sequences accurately predicted the HLA-A and HLA-B alleles for most subjects in the first cohort.

On this clone: Its binding antigen is unknown. The record has no base qualities; no much larger clone is one base away.

The cohort was made up of around 720 healthy bone marrow donors. At the time of sampling, every cohort member was nominally healthy, though immune exposures that went unrecorded were likely present. The donor tested CMV seropositive, placing the donor among the 310 or so seropositive members of the cohort. Each donor provided a peripheral blood sample, and peripheral blood mononuclear cells were used for TCR beta sequencing. Genomic DNA extraction from the blood cell samples was performed with the Qiagen DNeasy Blood Extraction Kit. Receptor libraries were prepared by the immunoSEQ multiplex PCR assay. For the multiplex PCR, a mixture combining 60 forward primers for TCR Vbeta segments and 13 reverse primers for TCR Jbeta segments was used. The CDR3 region of rearranged TCR beta genes was amplified from genomic DNA with a multiplex PCR assay. The amplified TCR beta libraries were sequenced on the Illumina HiSeq System as 87-base-pair reads. As for the authors' bioinformatics: Across the roughly 640 repertoires, a later analysis counted tens of millions of unique TCR beta chains, some 11 million of which were shared by at least two donors. A nearest-neighbor algorithm error-corrected the raw reads and collapsed the reads into unique sequences, merging closely related sequences to remove PCR and sequencing errors. To assign V, D and J gene segments, CDR3 sequences were aligned to IMGT reference sequences. For a sequence to be retained, at least a six-nucleotide match to both a V gene segment and a J gene segment was required. Rearrangements were called productive when the CDR3 lacked stop codons and stayed in frame with V and J; all others were non-productive. Following IMGT convention, CDR3 was defined as the stretch from the second conserved V-encoded cysteine to the conserved J-encoded phenylalanine. The earlier analysis of a few hundred of the donors excluded any sequence lacking an unambiguous match to a single V gene segment. An earlier analysis of several hundred of the donors called V segments functional above 56.7% productive rearrangements and segregating when the between-donor standard deviation exceeded 5%. A statistical classification framework was built to diagnose cytomegalovirus status from the catalog of TCR beta chain sequences. V and J gene assignment, in a later analysis, came from comparing TCR nucleotide sequences with IMGT/GENE-DB human TR gene sequences. In a later analysis, CDR3 sequences and most-parsimonious VDJ recombination scenarios were assigned using the TCRdist pipeline. A later analysis defined each TCR beta chain by its CDR3 amino acid sequence plus V-gene family, and excluded reads lacking a unique V-gene family. A later analysis removed 500 to 650 highly shared, low-generation-probability nucleotide sequences to deal with suspected cross-contamination and a sequencing artifact. For each public chain, a later analysis derived a clonal expansion index from normalized ranks of inferred template counts within each repertoire. In a later analysis, generation probabilities were computed with a VDJ recombination model fitted to out-of-frame rearrangements, and the resulting probabilities were checked against IGoR. Hypergeometric tests were used in a later analysis to score TCR-TCR, TCR-HLA and TCR-CMV co-occurrence, with a repertoire-size bias correction applied to the TCR pairs. To estimate false discovery rates, a later analysis permuted the HLA or CMV assignments 20 times. In a later analysis, co-occurring TCRs were grouped with DBSCAN, and TCRdist sequence similarity was added when clustering was performed within HLA-allele-positive subsets. Repertoires with fewer than 30,000 or more than 120,000 public chains were left out of co-occurrence clustering, as were about 5 repertoires with anomalous nucleotide sharing. In TCRdb, the immuneACCESS table is reduced to in-frame sequences with V and J assigned. These tables do not hold every clone; where another copy was compared, an unresolved V gene accounts for under half, and the others remain unexplained. The V and J calls and clone size come from that table; D and trimming were worked out from the DNA. The sample records about 130,000 clones, around 70% of which are singletons. The ten largest clones represent approximately 2.6% of the sample.

Counted from cysteine to phenylalanine, this CDR3 has 15 amino acids. The DNA shown is the 45-base CDR3, in frame from base 1. Per the germline V gene, SGHRS is the CDR1 and YFSETQ is the CDR2. V was cut back by 0 bases and J by 6 bases, leaving a gap of 14 bases between them. The chain links TRBV5-1 with TRBJ2-3; TRBD1 is possibly the D segment (6 matching bases). The sequence was obtained from a woman between 55 and 75 years old in good health and CMV-seropositive. The specimen was PBMCs. The DNA reads as follows: TGCGCCAGCAGCTTGGGGACAGAGTCCTCGGATACGCAGTATTTT. Its protein product is CASSLGTESSDTQYF.